The clone carrying this TCR beta chain was recorded many times. V lost 4 bases and J 9 bases, leaving 11 bases between the germline ends. This CDR3 has 12 residues. Germline-derived CDR1 and CDR2 are SGHRS and YFSETQ. Construction of the TCRbeta library involved unique molecular identifiers. MiXCR, run by TCRdb on the PCR reads, gives a single entry per CDR3 protein. The table lists approximately 70,000 distinct CDR3 sequences, approximately 5% of them singletons. This sample stems from a study of T-cell reconstitution after alpha-beta-depleted transplantation in children. Sequences were derived from PBMCs, mostly from graft donor cells, sampled 180 days after TCRalphabeta/CD19-depleted stem cell transplant. J is TRBJ2-1 and V is TRBV5-1, with D possibly matching TRBD1 (6 bases). The TCR was taken from a boy under three years old who had a stem cell transplant for acute myeloid leukemia, so the T cells may come from the graft donor. The CDR3 DNA is TGCGCCAGCAGCGCTACCAGGGGTGAGCAGTTCTTC. Its protein is CASSATRGEQFF.